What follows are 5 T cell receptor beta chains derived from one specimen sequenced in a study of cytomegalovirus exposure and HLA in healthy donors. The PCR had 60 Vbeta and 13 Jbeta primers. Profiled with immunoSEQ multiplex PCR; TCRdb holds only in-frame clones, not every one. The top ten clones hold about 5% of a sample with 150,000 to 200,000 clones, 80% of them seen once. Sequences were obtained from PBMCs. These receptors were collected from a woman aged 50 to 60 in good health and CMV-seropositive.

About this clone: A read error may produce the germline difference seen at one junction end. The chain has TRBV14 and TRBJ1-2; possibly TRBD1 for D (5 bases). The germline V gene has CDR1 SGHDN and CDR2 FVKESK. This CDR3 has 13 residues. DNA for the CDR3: TGTGCCGGCAGCCAAGATCCAGGGTATGGCTACACCTTC. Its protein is CAGSQDPGYGYTF.

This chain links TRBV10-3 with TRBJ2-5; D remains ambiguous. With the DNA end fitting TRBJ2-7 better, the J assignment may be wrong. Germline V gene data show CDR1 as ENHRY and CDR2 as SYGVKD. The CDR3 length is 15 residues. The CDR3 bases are TGTGCCATCAGGGCCCCTAGGTCCCTTAAATACGAGCAGTACTTC. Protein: CAIRAPRSLKYEQYF.

The DNA of the CDR3 is TGTGCCAGCAGTGTTGGTCTCAGACAAGAGACCCAGTACTTC. It yields the protein CASSVGLRQETQYF. This chain uses TRBV2 with TRBJ2-5; D gene ambiguous. Germline lookup yields CDR1 SNHLY and CDR2 FYNNEI. Trimming pared 4 bases from V and 2 bases from J, leaving 11 bases between. This CDR3 spans 14 amino acids.

The DNA of the CDR3 is TGTGCCAGCAGCCAACAAATCCCTAGAAGTTATTTATGGGGCTACACCTTC. It encodes CASSQQIPRSYLWGYTF. The chain recombines TRBV7-2 with TRBJ1-2; D not resolved. This CDR3 comprises 17 residues. V was cut by 5 bases and J by 8 bases, with 27 bases left in between. CDR1 and CDR2 from the germline V gene are SGHTA and FQGNSA.

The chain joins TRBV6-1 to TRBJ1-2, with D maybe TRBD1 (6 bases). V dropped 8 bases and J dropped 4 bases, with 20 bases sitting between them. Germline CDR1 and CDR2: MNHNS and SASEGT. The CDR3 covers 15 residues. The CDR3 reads CASVHAQGSLYGYTF. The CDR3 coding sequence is TGTGCCAGCGTTCACGCCCAGGGGTCCCTCTATGGCTACACCTTC.